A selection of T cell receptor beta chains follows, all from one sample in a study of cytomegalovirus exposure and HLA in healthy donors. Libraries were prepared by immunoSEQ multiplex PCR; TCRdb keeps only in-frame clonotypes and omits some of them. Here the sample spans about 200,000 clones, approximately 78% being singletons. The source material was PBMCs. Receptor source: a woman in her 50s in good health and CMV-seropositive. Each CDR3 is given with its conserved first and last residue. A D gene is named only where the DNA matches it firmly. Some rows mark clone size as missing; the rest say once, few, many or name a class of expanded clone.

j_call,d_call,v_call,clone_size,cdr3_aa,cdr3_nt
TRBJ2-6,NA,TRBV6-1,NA,CASSTHSSGANGLTF,TGTGCCAGCAGTACGCACAGCTCTGGGGCCAACGGCCTGACTTTC
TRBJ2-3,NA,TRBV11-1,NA,CASSLSPGTHTDTQYF,TGTGCCAGCAGCTTAAGTCCGGGAACCCACACAGATACGCAGTATTTT
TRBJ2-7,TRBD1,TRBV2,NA,CASRGTGGLGEQYF,TGTGCCAGCAGGGGGACAGGGGGCTTGGGCGAGCAGTACTTC
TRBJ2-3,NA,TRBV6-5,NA,CASSYSLRVATDTQYF,TGTGCCAGCAGTTACTCGCTCCGGGTGGCCACAGATACGCAGTATTTT
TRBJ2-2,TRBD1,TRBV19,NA,CASSIYGQGTGELFF,TGTGCCAGTAGTATATATGGACAGGGAACCGGGGAGCTGTTTTTT
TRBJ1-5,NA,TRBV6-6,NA,CASSYTDNLSNQPQHF,TGTGCCAGCAGTTACACCGACAACCTTAGCAATCAGCCCCAGCATTTT
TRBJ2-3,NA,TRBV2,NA,CASNVGASTDTQYF,TGTGCCAGCAATGTAGGGGCTAGCACAGATACGCAGTATTTT
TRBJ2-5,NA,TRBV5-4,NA,CASSLDPLARNSKTQYF,TGTGCCAGCAGCTTGGACCCTCTAGCGCGAAACTCAAAGACCCAGTACTTC
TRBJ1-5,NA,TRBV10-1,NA,CASRKNYGNQPQHF,TGCGCCAGCAGGAAAAACTACGGCAATCAGCCCCAGCATTTT
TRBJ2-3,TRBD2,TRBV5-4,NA,CASSSQTSGVTDTQYF,TGTGCCAGCAGCTCCCAGACTAGCGGGGTCACAGATACGCAGTATTTT
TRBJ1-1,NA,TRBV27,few,CASSSLMNTEAFF,TGTGCCAGCAGCTCTCTAATGAACACTGAAGCTTTCTTT
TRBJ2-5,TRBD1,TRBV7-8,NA,CASSLDRWETQYF,TGTGCCAGCAGCTTGGACAGGTGGGAGACCCAGTACTTC
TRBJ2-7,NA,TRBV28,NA,CASSLIGGDSYEQYF,TGTGCCAGCAGTTTGATAGGCGGAGACTCCTACGAGCAGTACTTC
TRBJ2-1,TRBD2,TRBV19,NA,CASRAGSREQFF,TGTGCCAGTAGAGCGGGGTCTAGGGAGCAGTTCTTC
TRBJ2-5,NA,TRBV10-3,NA,CAISEFEGEETQYF,TGTGCCATCAGTGAGTTTGAGGGAGAAGAGACCCAGTACTTC
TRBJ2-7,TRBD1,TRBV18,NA,CASSPLGQGGSYEQYF,TGTGCCAGCTCACCCTTGGGACAGGGCGGCTCCTACGAGCAGTACTTC
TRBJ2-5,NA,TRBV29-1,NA,CSVLTGEETQYF,TGCAGCGTATTGACAGGAGAAGAGACCCAGTACTTC
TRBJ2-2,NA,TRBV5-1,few,CASSFDTYTGELFF,TGCGCCAGCAGCTTCGACACTTACACCGGGGAGCTGTTTTTT
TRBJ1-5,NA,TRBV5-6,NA,CASSLGRGYSNQPQHF,TGTGCCAGCAGCTTGGGCCGAGGGTATAGCAATCAGCCCCAGCATTTT
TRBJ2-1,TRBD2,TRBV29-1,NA,CSVVGSGGVYNEQFF,TGCAGCGTTGTTGGTAGCGGGGGGGTTTACAATGAGCAGTTCTTC
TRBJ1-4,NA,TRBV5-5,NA,CASSLSMGLGGAEKLFF,TGTGCCAGCAGCTTGTCAATGGGGCTGGGGGGGGCGGAAAAACTGTTTTTT
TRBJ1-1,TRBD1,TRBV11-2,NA,CASSQTGATEAFF,TGTGCCAGCAGCCAGACAGGGGCCACTGAAGCTTTCTTT
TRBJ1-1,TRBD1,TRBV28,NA,CASSRGGRGHGTEAFF,TGTGCCAGCAGTCGAGGCGGGAGGGGGCATGGCACTGAAGCTTTCTTT
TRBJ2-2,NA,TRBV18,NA,CASSPLGQGLSGELFF,TGTGCCAGCTCACCACTGGGACAAGGGCTCTCCGGGGAGCTGTTTTTT
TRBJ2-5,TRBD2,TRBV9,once,CASSSRLAGDQETQYF,TGTGCCAGCAGCTCCCGACTAGCGGGGGATCAAGAGACCCAGTACTTC
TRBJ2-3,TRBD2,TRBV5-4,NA,CASSPGGVVYSYTQYF,TGTGCCAGCAGCCCGGGGGGGGTCGTTTATAGTTATACGCAGTATTTT
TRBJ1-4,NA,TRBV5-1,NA,CASSLGAPNEKLFF,TGCGCCAGCAGCTTGGGGGCCCCTAATGAAAAACTGTTTTTT